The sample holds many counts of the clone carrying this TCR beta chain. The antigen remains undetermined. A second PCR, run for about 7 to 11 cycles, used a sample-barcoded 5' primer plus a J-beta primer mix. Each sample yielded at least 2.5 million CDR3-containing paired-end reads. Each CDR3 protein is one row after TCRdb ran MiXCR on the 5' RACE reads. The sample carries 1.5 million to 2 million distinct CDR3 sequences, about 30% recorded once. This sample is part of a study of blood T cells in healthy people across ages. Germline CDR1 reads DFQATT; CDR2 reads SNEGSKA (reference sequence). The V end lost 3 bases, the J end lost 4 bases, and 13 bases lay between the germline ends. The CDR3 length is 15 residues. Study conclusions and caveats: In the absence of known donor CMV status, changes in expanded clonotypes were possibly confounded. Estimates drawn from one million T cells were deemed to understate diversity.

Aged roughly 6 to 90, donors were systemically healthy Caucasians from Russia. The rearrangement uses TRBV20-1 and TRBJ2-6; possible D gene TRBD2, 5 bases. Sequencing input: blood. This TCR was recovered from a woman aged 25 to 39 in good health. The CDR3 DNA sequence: TGCAGTGCTAGTACGGGAACTTTGGGGGCCAACGTCCTGACTTTC. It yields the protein CSASTGTLGANVLTF.